Listed here is a single T cell receptor (beta chain). Its antigen remains undetermined. Base qualities were left out, and no much larger clone turns up one base away. This sample is part of a study of T cells after posttransplantation cyclophosphamide listed by TCRdb under 2016. Some background on the complete study: T cell repertoire reconstitution was tracked by TRB sequencing after myeloablative bone marrow transplantation in which posttransplantation cyclophosphamide was used as GVHD prophylaxis. Because TRA and TRB clonality correlated tightly in roughly nine samples, the subsequent TCR analyses were limited to TRB only. Public TRB sequences were queried against a database of over 3,000 sequences associated with responses to pathogens, tumor antigens, self-antigens and alloantigens. Antigen receptor sequencing covered samples from 35 to 40 PTCy-treated patients and fewer than 20 of their related bone marrow donors. In 3 patients, TRB sequencing was also performed on up to 3 more blood samples taken 2 to 5.2 years after transplant, and in a handful of patients, pretransplant blood was also TRB-sequenced. Blood from all 30 or so PTCy patients who had 1-year posttransplant specimens underwent TRB sequencing. Overall study results and their limits: Donor-recipient similarity was low at 1-2 months but rose over the first year, and later blood repertoires were often dominated by donor CD8+ memory clones. The TRB repertoires of T cells infiltrating skin or the GI tract showed only limited overlap with the TRB repertoires found in blood. Across a few dozen patients, TRB clonality was highly associated with recipient CMV seropositivity and CMV reactivation, and diversity in PTCy patients was similar to diversity in CNI/methotrexate controls.

Peripheral blood samples were provided by related bone marrow donors on the day of marrow donation. Peripheral blood and bone marrow mononuclear cells were isolated by Ficoll-Hypaque density centrifugation and were cryopreserved. Genomic DNA was the input for TRB sequencing, which was run either with the immunoSEQ assay at survey resolution or with the hsTCRB kit. The original pipeline was this. The immunoSEQ software handled the initial read processing, while the LymphoSeq R package was used for the repertoire analyses. Clonality was computed as 1 minus normalized Shannon entropy; Gini coefficient was also calculated for each TRB dataset. To infer phenotypes in unsorted samples, TRB sequences from sorted subsets of the recipient or donor were mapped onto the unsorted samples of the same recipient. TCRdb holds this immuneACCESS table with in-frame rearrangements only. Some clones are missing; in checked studies, unresolved V genes explain under half, and the rest has no known cause. That table is the source of V, J and clone size, and D and trimming were worked out from the DNA. This sample comprises around 43,000 clones, about 90% of them detected only once. The top ten clonotypes cover 3% to 3.5% of the sample.

This clonotype was obtained from a woman in her fifties or sixties in good health and a related stem cell transplant donor. The sequenced sample was PBMCs.

The CDR3 has the sequence CASSVGGQSYEQYF. At the DNA level, the sequence is TGTGCCAGCAGCGTAGGTGGACAGAGCTACGAGCAGTACTTC. The rearranged segments are TRBV9 and TRBJ2-7; D gene: possibly TRBD1, on 6 matching bases. Reading the germline V gene gives CDR1 SGDLS and CDR2 YYNGEE. V is pared back by 0 bases and J by 3 bases, with 10 bases lying between the germline termini. The CDR3, from cysteine to phenylalanine, totals 14 residues. The DNA shown is the 42-base CDR3, in frame from base 1.